This entry lists 30 T cell receptor beta chains sequenced from one sample in a study of blood T cell repertoires in COVID-19. Here immunoSEQ multiplex PCR was the method, and the copy in TCRdb shows in-frame clones only, minus some. The data contain hundreds of thousands of clones, roughly 80% of them singletons. The sequenced sample consisted of peripheral blood. The receptors were gathered from a woman of 80 years or more with acute or convalescent COVID-19.

The rearrangement links TRBV7-2 to TRBJ1-4; D is uncertain. Germline lookup yields CDR1 SGHTA and CDR2 FQGNSA. This CDR3 has 13 residues. With 7 bases removed from V and 4 bases from J, the gap between germline ends came to 10 bases. CDR3 protein: CASMRSLNEKLFF. The CDR3 nucleotides are TGTGCCAGCATGCGATCTCTTAATGAAAAACTGTTTTTT.

V is TRBV5-1 and J is TRBJ2-5; the D is unclear. Germline V lookup: CDR1 SGHRS, CDR2 YFSETQ. The CDR3 totals 14 residues. Trimming shortened V by 2 bases and J by 2 bases, and 10 bases separated the two germline ends. The CDR3 here is CASSFGTVQETQYF. The CDR3 DNA sequence: TGCGCCAGCAGCTTCGGTACGGTGCAAGAGACCCAGTACTTC.

The chain uses TRBV7-6 and TRBJ2-5, with 9 bases lining up with TRBD2. The DNA end lines up better with TRBJ2-7; the J call may be wrong. The CDR3 extends over 15 amino acids. Germline-derived CDR1 and CDR2 are SGHVS and FNYEAQ. The CDR3 protein is CASSLGAGGSYEQYF. The CDR3 DNA is TGTGCCAGCAGCTTAGGGGCGGGGGGGTCCTACGAGCAGTACTTC.

The CDR3 protein is CASSRSGTGVLLNEKLFF. CDR3 sequence (DNA): TGTGCCAGTAGCAGATCCGGGACAGGGGTCCTCCTGAATGAAAAACTGTTTTTT. The chain has TRBV19 and TRBJ1-4; 10 bases agree with TRBD1. Germline CDR1 and CDR2: LNHDA and SQIVND (reference sequence). J was trimmed by 5 bases and V by 6 bases; bases with no gene match: 15. This CDR3 is 18 amino acids long.

The CDR3 reads CATSSPRDSGSTDTQYF. The CDR3 DNA is TGTGCCACCAGCAGCCCCCGGGACAGCGGCAGCACAGATACGCAGTATTTT. The genes are TRBV15 and TRBJ2-3; 7 bases agree with TRBD1. Germline V gene lookup returns CDR1 LNHNV and CDR2 YYDKDF (reference sequence). This CDR3 has 17 amino acids. V dropped 3 bases and J dropped 0; count of bases not matched to a gene: 9.

The chain couples TRBV29-1 to TRBJ1-2; the match to TRBD1 covers 8 bases. Germline loops: CDR1 SQVTM, CDR2 ANQGSEA. This CDR3 spans 12 amino acids. V was clipped by 6 bases and J by 8 bases; unmatched bases: 8. The CDR3, as DNA: TGCAGCGTAGAAAAACAGGGGGGAGGCTACACCTTC. Translated: CSVEKQGGGYTF.

The J gene is TRBJ2-1, the V gene TRBV7-2; weak D call: TRBD1 (5 bases). Trimming left V 4 bases short and J 10 bases short, with 14 bases between. The CDR3 contains 13 residues. From germline, CDR1 is SGHTA and CDR2 FQGNSA. The CDR3, as DNA: TGTGCCAGCAGCTCGACCAGGGCTGGGGAGCAGTTCTTC. The encoded protein is CASSSTRAGEQFF.

V usage is TRBV19 and J usage is TRBJ2-2; D call uncertain. The germline V gene encodes CDR1 LNHDA and CDR2 SQIVND (reference sequence). V was cut by 9 bases and J by 6 bases, with 8 bases left in between. This CDR3 has 11 amino acids. CDR3 region: CASVSAGELFF. DNA for the CDR3: TGTGCCAGCGTTTCCGCCGGGGAGCTGTTTTTT.

The DNA of the CDR3 is TGTGCTAGTGGTTTGGGGATGCTCCAGGGCTCTGGCTACACCTTC. Translation gives CASGLGMLQGSGYTF. J is TRBJ1-2 and V is TRBV12-5; the D gene is possibly TRBD1 (5 bases). CDR1 LGHNT and CDR2 FRNRAP come from the germline V gene. Deletions cut 1 base from V and 7 bases from J, with 16 bases between. The CDR3 is 15 residues long.

The V call is TRBV24-1, the J call TRBJ1-2, with TRBD1 identical over 11 bases. With 9 bases clipped from V and 3 bases from J, the junction kept 5 bases outside the gene matches. The length of the CDR3 is 14 residues. The germline V gene encodes CDR1 KGHDR and CDR2 SFDVKD. The CDR3 DNA is TGTGCCACCGCCGGGACAGGGGGTGACTATGGCTACACCTTC. This translates into CATAGTGGDYGYTF.

V gene TRBV5-1 combines with J gene TRBJ2-2, with TRBD1 as a possible D gene (6 bases). Germline V gene data show CDR1 as SGHRS and CDR2 as YFSETQ. The CDR3 runs 13 residues. V lost 6 bases, J lost 4 bases, and 10 bases lay in between. In DNA form, the CDR3 reads TGCGCCAGCACCCTAGGGGGCACCGGGGAGCTGTTTTTT. It codes for CASTLGGTGELFF.

The rearrangement uses TRBV6-2 or TRBV6-3 and TRBJ2-2, with TRBD2 matching over 11 bases. Germline CDR1 is MNHEY and CDR2 is SVGEGT. J was trimmed by 1 base and V by 4 bases; bases with no gene match: 2. The CDR3 sequence is 16 residues long. CDR3 residues: CASSFTSGGNTGELFF. CDR3 in DNA: TGTGCCAGCAGTTTTACTAGCGGGGGGAACACCGGGGAGCTGTTTTTT.

This chain connects TRBV7-2 to TRBJ2-7, with TRBD1 matching over 8 bases. J lost 3 bases, V lost 4 bases, and 5 bases had no gene match. Germline V CDR1 and CDR2: SGHTA, FQGNSA. The CDR3 is made up of 14 amino acids. CDR3: CASSSGQVNYEQYF. CDR3 bases: TGTGCCAGCAGCTCGGGACAGGTAAACTACGAGCAGTACTTC.

The chain combines TRBV3-1 (or the pseudogene TRBV3-2) with TRBJ1-3, with a tentative D call TRBD1 (6 bases). The CDR3 contains 15 residues. Germline assignment: CDR1 LGHDT and CDR2 YNNKEL (reference sequence). The V and J ends lost 4 bases and 1 base respectively, with 11 bases between them. The CDR3 nucleotides read TGTGCCAGCAGCCTTCAACAGGGATCTGGAAACACCATATATTTT. It specifies CASSLQQGSGNTIYF.

J is TRBJ1-5 and V is TRBV19; no firm D call. This CDR3 spans 14 amino acids. In germline, CDR1 is LNHDA, CDR2 SQIVND (reference sequence). V was clipped by 2 bases and J by 6 bases, with 11 bases between them. The CDR3, as DNA: TGTGCCAGTAGTATATTCCCAGGTCCTCAGCCCCAGCATTTT. It yields the protein CASSIFPGPQPQHF.

This chain connects TRBV7-9 to TRBJ1-6; TRBD1 might be the D (5 bases). The CDR3 extends over 14 amino acids. Trimming removed 3 bases at V and 10 bases at J, with 13 bases between. Germline V gene data show CDR1 as SEHNR and CDR2 as FQNEAQ (reference sequence). The CDR3, as DNA: TGTGCCAGCAGCTTGACTGGGGAGGGGTCACCCCTCCACTTT. As protein: CASSLTGEGSPLHF.

The rearrangement joins TRBV28 to TRBJ1-5, with 8 bases that match TRBD1. Germline V CDR1 and CDR2: MDHEN, SYDVKM. Trimming removed 6 bases from V and 0 bases from J; junction bases left unmatched: 4. The CDR3 consists of 15 residues. The CDR3 is CASRRQGISNQPQHF. In nucleotides, the CDR3 is TGTGCCAGCAGGCGACAGGGGATTAGCAATCAGCCCCAGCATTTT.

The V call is TRBV7-6, the J call TRBJ2-5, with 14 bases fitting TRBD2. Trimming removed 2 bases from V and 2 bases from J; junction bases left unmatched: 7. CDR3 length: 18 amino acids. Germline lookup yields CDR1 SGHVS and CDR2 FNYEAQ. For the CDR3, the DNA is TGTGCCAGCAGCTTAACCGGGACTAGCGGGGGACGGCAAGAGACCCAGTACTTC. Amino acid sequence: CASSLTGTSGGRQETQYF.

J is TRBJ2-7 and V is TRBV4-2, with 11 positions matching TRBD2. CDR3 length equals 19 residues. Trimming cost V 2 bases and J 1 base; bases outside gene matches: 13. Germline assignment: CDR1 LGHNA and CDR2 YNFKEQ. Here the CDR3 reads CASSQLVASGGPFSYEQYF. The CDR3 region has the DNA TGTGCCAGCAGCCAATTGGTGGCTAGCGGGGGGCCTTTTTCCTACGAGCAGTACTTC.

The chain joins TRBV19 to TRBJ2-7; D is perhaps TRBD1 (5 bases). The CDR3 extends over 14 amino acids. Germline lookup yields CDR1 LNHDA and CDR2 SQIVND (reference sequence). Trimming pared 3 bases from V and 3 bases from J, leaving 12 bases between. The CDR3 DNA is TGTGCCAGTAGTATTAGCAGGGTAAACTACGAGCAGTACTTC. Residues: CASSISRVNYEQYF.

The V and J genes are TRBV5-4 and TRBJ2-7; D is possibly TRBD1 (6 bases). The V gene lost 1 base and the J gene lost 4 bases, with 12 bases spanning the gap. Germline V CDR1 and CDR2: SGHNT, YYREEE (reference sequence). CDR3 length: 14 amino acids. The CDR3 DNA follows: TGTGCCAGCAGCTTGATCGAGACAGGTTACGAGCAGTACTTC. This sequence encodes CASSLIETGYEQYF.

This clone appeared once. V usage is TRBV3-1 (or the pseudogene TRBV3-2) and J usage is TRBJ2-7, with D tentatively TRBD1 (6 bases). CDR1 LGHDT and CDR2 YNNKEL come from the germline V gene (reference sequence). CDR3 length: 14 residues. V lost 4 bases to trimming and J lost 7 bases, with 17 bases between them. CDR3 loop: CASSPAPGDVEQYF. The CDR3 DNA follows: TGTGCCAGCAGCCCCGCTCCAGGGGACGTAGAGCAGTACTTC.

This chain links TRBV27 with TRBJ1-1; 9 nucleotides line up with TRBD1. This CDR3 has 18 residues. The junction had 14 bases not matched to a gene; V was cut back by 3 bases and J by 3 bases. Germline V gene data show CDR1 as MNHEY and CDR2 as SMNVEV (reference sequence). The CDR3 DNA reads TGTGCCAGCAGTTTGTCCGGGACAGGGTTAGGGGTAGACACTGAAGCTTTCTTT. The encoded protein is CASSLSGTGLGVDTEAFF.

This clone was seen only a few times. V and J are TRBV29-1 and TRBJ1-4; 9 bases fit TRBD1. Germline V gene data show CDR1 as SQVTM and CDR2 as ANQGSEA. V dropped 7 bases and J dropped 8; count of bases not matched to a gene: 8. This CDR3 region has 13 residues. CDR3 bases: TGCAGCGCCGAGGGACAGGGTGTAGAAAAACTGTTTTTT. This translates into CSAEGQGVEKLFF.

This chain connects TRBV7-3 to TRBJ2-3, with 12 bases identical to TRBD2. CDR1 SGHTA and CDR2 FQGTGA come from the germline V gene. The CDR3 has 16 amino acids. The V segment lost 5 bases and the J segment 2 bases; nucleotides outside the gene matches: 5. The CDR3 DNA reads TGTGCCAGCAGCCTGACTAGCGGGGGAAACACAGATACGCAGTATTTT. It yields the protein CASSLTSGGNTDTQYF. Filled out from reference TRBV7-3 and TRBJ2-3, the complete variable domain reads GAGVSQTPSNKVTEKGKYVELRCDPISGHTALYWYRQSLGQGPEFLIYFQGTGAADDSGLPNDRFFAVRPEGSVSTLKIQRTERGDSAVYLCASSLTSGGNTDTQYFGPGTRLTVL.

The chain recombines TRBV19 with TRBJ2-2; a weak D match, TRBD1 (5 bases). Trimming removed 7 bases at V and 5 bases at J, with 14 bases between. The CDR3 contains 14 residues. Germline assignment: CDR1 LNHDA and CDR2 SQIVND (reference sequence). Here the CDR3 DNA reads TGTGCCAGTACCTGGGGCAAGACGACCGGGGAGCTGTTTTTT. This sequence encodes CASTWGKTTGELFF.

The chain combines TRBV11-3 with TRBJ2-3; 10 bases are shared with TRBD2. Germline V lookup: CDR1 SGHNT, CDR2 YENEEA. Trimming removed 5 bases from V and 2 bases from J; junction bases left unmatched: 4. This CDR3 contains 15 residues. CDR3 nucleotides: TGTGCCAGCAGCCGGACTAGCGGAGACACAGATACGCAGTATTTT. It codes for CASSRTSGDTDTQYF.

The genes are TRBV19 and TRBJ1-4, with D unclear. The germline V and J ends were trimmed by 2 bases and 4 bases, with 8 bases remaining between them. This CDR3 has 14 residues. Germline CDR1 LNHDA, CDR2 SQIVND (reference sequence). The CDR3 DNA is TGTGCCAGTAGTATAACAGCCAATAATGAAAAACTGTTTTTT. Translating it yields CASSITANNEKLFF.

The rearrangement uses TRBV21-1 and TRBJ2-7; the D call of TRBD2 is as the table states it, not checked on the DNA. TRBV21-1 is shown as a pseudogene. The length of the CDR3 is 21 residues. CDR3 protein: CASSKEGQTSGSFSRSYEQYF. CDR3 nucleotide sequence: TGTGCCAGCAGCAAAGAGGGGCAGACTAGCGGGAGTTTCTCTCGCTCCTACGAGCAGTACTTC.

The chain recombines TRBV27 with TRBJ2-7; TRBD1 agrees at 9 bases. The CDR3 covers 15 residues. V shed 3 bases and J 0 bases; nucleotides not matched to a gene: 3. CDR1 is MNHEY, CDR2 SMNVEV, per germline (reference sequence). CDR3 DNA sequence: TGTGCCAGCAGTTTTCCGACAGGGGGCTCCTACGAGCAGTACTTC. Its protein product is CASSFPTGGSYEQYF.